This TCR beta chain appears in the sequencing data of a study of technical replicates of blood from a handful of donors. Clones were read by immunoSEQ multiplex PCR, and TCRdb kept only the in-frame ones, dropping some. The sample lists fewer than 90,000 clones; around 97% were seen once. J gave up 4 bases and V 5 bases, and 12 bases lay outside the gene matches. Germline CDR1 LNHDA, CDR2 SQIVND (reference sequence). The CDR3 has 16 residues. The J gene is TRBJ1-1, the V gene TRBV19; 8 nucleotides align to TRBD1. Sequenced input: T cells isolated from PBMCs. The source is a human donor in good health. As DNA, the CDR3 is TGTGCCAGTAGTCTTAGGGGACAGGTCAAGTTCACTGAAGCTTTCTTT. Translating it yields CASSLRGQVKFTEAFF.